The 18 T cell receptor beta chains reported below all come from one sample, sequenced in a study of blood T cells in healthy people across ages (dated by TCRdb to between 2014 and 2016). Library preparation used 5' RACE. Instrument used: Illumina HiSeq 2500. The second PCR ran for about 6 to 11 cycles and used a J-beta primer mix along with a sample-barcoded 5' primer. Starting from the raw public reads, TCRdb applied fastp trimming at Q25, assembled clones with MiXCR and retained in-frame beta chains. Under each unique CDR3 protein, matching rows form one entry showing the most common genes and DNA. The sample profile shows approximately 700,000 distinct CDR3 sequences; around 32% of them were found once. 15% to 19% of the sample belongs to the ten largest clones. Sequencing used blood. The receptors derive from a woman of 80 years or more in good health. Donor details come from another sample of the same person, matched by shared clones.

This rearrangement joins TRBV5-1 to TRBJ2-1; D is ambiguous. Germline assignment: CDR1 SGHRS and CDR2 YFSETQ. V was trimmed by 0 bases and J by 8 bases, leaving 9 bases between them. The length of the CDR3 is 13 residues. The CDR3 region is CASSLDWTDEQFF. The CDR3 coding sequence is TGCGCCAGCAGCTTGGACTGGACGGATGAGCAGTTCTTC. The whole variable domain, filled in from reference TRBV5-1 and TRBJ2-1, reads KAGVTQTPRYLIKTRGQQVTLSCSPISGHRSVSWYQQTPGQGLQFLFEYFSETQRNKGNFPGRFSGRQFSNSRSEMNVSTLELGDSALYLCASSLDWTDEQFFGPGTRLTVL.

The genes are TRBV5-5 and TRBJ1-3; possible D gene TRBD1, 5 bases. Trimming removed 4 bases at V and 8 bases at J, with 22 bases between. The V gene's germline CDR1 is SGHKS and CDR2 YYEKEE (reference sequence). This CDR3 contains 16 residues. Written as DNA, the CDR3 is TGTGCCAGCAGCCAAGCTGGTGGGACGGCCGGGGACACCATATATTTT. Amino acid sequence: CASSQAGGTAGDTIYF.

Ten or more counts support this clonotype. CDR3 in amino acids: CASSLIQPDYGYTF. The CDR3 region has the DNA TGTGCCAGCAGCTTAATTCAGCCCGACTATGGCTACACCTTC. This sequence joins TRBV7-9 and TRBJ1-2; D is unclear. V shed 2 bases and J shed 3 bases, with 10 bases lying between them. The CDR3 has 14 amino acids. Germline CDR1 reads SEHNR; CDR2 reads FQNEAQ (reference sequence).

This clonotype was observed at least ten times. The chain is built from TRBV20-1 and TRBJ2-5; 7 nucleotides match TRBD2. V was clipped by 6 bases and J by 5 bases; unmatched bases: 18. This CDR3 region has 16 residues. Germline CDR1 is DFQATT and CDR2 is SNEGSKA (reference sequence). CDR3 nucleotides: TGCAGTGCCACAGATTTCTCCGCGGGGGAGCGGGAGACCCAGTACTTC. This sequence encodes CSATDFSAGERETQYF.

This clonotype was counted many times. In DNA form, the CDR3 reads TGTGCCAGCAGCAGTACTAGGACCAGCAATCAGCCCCAGCATTTT. It is translated as CASSSTRTSNQPQHF. The rearrangement joins TRBV7-9 to TRBJ1-5; D gene unclear. Germline values: CDR1 SEHNR, CDR2 FQNEAQ (reference sequence). V was pared by 5 bases and J by 1 base, with 12 bases between. The CDR3 is made up of 15 amino acids.

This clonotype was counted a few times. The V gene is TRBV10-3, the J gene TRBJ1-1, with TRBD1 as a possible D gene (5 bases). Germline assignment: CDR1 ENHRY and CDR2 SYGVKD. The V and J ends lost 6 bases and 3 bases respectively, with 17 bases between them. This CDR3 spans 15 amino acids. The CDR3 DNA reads TGTGCCATCAGACCGGGACCCCGGCCGGACACTGAAGCTTTCTTT. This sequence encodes CAIRPGPRPDTEAFF.

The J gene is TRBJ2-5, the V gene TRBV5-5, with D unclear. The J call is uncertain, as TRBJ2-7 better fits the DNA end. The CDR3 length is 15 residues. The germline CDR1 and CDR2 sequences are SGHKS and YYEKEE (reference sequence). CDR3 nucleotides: TGTGCCAGCAGCTTGGTGAGTCGTGGGAAAGGCGAGCAGTACTTC. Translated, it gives CASSLVSRGKGEQYF.

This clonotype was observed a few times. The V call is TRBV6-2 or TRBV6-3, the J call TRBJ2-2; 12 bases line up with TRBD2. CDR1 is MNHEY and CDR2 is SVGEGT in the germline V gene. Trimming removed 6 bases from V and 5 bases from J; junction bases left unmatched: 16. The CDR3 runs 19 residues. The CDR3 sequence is CASSSTSGGALFLTGELFF. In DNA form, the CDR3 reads TGTGCCAGCAGCTCGACTAGCGGGGGCGCCCTCTTTCTGACCGGGGAGCTGTTTTTT.

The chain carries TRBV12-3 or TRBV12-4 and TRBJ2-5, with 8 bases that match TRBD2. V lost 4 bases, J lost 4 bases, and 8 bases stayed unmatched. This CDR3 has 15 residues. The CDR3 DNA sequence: TGTGCCAGCAGTTGGGGAGCGGGAGAAGGAGAGACCCAGTACTTC. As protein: CASSWGAGEGETQYF.

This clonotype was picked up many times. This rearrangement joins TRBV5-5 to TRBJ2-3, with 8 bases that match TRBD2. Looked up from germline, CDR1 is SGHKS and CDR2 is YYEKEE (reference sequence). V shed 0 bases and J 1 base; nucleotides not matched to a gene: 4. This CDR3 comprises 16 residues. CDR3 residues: CASSLVAGWRTDTQYF. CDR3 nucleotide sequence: TGTGCCAGCAGCTTGGTAGCGGGGTGGCGCACAGATACGCAGTATTTT. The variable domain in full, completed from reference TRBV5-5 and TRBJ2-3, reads DAGVTQSPTHLIKTRGQQVTLRCSPISGHKSVSWYQQVLGQGPQFIFQYYEKEERGRGNFPDRFSARQFPNYSSELNVNALLLGDSALYLCASSLVAGWRTDTQYFGPGTRLTVL.

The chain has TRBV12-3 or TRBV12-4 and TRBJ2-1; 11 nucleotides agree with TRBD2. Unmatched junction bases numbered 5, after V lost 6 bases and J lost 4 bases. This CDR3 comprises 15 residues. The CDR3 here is CASRTGLADYNEQFF. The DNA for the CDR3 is TGTGCCAGCAGAACGGGACTAGCGGATTACAATGAGCAGTTCTTC.

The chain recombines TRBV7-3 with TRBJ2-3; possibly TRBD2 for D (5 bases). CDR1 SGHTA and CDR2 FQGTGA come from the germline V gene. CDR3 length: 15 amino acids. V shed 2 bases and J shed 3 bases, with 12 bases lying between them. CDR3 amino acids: CASSLWSSQTDTQYF. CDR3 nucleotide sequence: TGTGCCAGCAGCTTATGGTCTAGCCAGACAGATACGCAGTATTTT.

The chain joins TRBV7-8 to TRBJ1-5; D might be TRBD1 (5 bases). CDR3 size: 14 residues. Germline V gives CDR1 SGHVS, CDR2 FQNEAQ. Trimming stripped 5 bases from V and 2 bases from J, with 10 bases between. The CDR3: CASSTDSGNQPQHF. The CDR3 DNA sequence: TGTGCCAGCAGCACCGACAGTGGCAATCAGCCCCAGCATTTT.

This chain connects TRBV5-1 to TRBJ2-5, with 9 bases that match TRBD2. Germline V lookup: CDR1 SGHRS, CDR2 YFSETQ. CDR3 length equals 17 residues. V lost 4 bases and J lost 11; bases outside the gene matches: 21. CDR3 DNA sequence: TGCGCCAGCAGCCCCGTCTCTTGCGGGGGGGCTCGGGATGAGCAGTACTTC. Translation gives CASSPVSCGGARDEQYF. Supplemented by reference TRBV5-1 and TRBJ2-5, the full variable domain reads KAGVTQTPRYLIKTRGQQVTLSCSPISGHRSVSWYQQTPGQGLQFLFEYFSETQRNKGNFPGRFSGRQFSNSRSEMNVSTLELGDSALYLCASSPVSCGGARDEQYFGPGTRLLVL.

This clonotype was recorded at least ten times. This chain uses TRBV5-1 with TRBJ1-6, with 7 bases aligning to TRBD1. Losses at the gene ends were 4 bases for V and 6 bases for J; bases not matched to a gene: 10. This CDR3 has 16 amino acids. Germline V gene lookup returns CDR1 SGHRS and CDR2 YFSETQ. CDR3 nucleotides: TGCGCCAGCAGCGCGAGGGGTCAGGGGGTTAATTCACCCCTCCACTTT. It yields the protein CASSARGQGVNSPLHF.

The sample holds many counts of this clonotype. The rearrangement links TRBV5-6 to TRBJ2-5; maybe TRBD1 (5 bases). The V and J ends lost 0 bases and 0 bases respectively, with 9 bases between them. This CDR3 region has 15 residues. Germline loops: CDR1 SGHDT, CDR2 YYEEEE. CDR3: CASSLEQAYQETQYF. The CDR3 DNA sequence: TGTGCCAGCAGCTTGGAACAGGCGTACCAAGAGACCCAGTACTTC.

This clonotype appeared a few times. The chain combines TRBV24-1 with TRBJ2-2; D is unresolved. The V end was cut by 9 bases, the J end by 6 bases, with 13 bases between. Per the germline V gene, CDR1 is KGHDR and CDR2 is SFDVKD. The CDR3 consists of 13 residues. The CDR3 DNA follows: TGTGCCACCTTATCCGGGTCCGCCGGGGAGCTGTTTTTT. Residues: CATLSGSAGELFF.

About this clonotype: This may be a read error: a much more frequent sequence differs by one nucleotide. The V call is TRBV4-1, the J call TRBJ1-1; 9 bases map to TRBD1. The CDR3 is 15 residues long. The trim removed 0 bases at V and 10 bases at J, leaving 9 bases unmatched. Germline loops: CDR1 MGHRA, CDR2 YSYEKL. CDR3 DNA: TGCGCCAGCAGCCAAGACCAGGACAGGGGAGGAACAGCTTTCTTT. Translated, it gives CASSQDQDRGGTAFF.